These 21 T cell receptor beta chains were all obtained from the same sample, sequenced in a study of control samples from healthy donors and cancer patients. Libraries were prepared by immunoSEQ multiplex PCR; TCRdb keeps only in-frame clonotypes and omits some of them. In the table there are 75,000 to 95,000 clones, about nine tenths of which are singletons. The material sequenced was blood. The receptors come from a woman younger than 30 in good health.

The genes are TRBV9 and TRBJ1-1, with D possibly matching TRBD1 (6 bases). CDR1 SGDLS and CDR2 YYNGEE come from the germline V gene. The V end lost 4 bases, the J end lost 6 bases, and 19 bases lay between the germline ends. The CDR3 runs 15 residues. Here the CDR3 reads CASSPLTNRVPEAFF. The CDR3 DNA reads TGTGCCAGCAGCCCCCTTACGAACAGGGTACCTGAAGCTTTCTTT.

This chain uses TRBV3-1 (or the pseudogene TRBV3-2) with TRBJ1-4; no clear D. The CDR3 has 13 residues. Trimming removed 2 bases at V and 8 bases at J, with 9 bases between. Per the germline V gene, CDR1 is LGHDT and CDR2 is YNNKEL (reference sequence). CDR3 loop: CASSQPSLEKLFF. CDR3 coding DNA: TGTGCCAGCAGCCAACCCAGTCTGGAAAAACTGTTTTTT.

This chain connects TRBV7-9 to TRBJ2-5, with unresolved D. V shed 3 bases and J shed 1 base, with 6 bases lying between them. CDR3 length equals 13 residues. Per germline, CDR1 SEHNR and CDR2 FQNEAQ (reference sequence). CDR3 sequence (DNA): TGTGCCAGCAGCTTCAGTATCCAAGAGACCCAGTACTTC. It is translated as CASSFSIQETQYF.

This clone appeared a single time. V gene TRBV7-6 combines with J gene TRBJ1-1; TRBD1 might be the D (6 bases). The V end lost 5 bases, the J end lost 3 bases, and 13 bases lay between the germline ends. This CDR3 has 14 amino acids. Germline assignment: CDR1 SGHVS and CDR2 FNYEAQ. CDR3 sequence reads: CASSVRGSDTEAFF. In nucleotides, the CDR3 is TGTGCCAGCAGCGTCAGGGGATCGGACACTGAAGCTTTCTTT. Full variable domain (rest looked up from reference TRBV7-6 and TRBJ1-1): GAGVSQSPRYKVTKRGQDVALRCDPISGHVSLYWYRQALGQGPEFLTYFNYEAQQDKSGLPNDRFSAERPEGSISTLTIQRTEQRDSAMYRCASSVRGSDTEAFFGQGTRLTVV.

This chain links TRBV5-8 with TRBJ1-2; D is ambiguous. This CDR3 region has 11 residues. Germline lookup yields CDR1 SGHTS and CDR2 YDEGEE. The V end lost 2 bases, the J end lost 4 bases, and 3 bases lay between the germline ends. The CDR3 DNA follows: TGTGCCAGCAGCTTCCCCTATGGCTACACCTTC. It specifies CASSFPYGYTF.

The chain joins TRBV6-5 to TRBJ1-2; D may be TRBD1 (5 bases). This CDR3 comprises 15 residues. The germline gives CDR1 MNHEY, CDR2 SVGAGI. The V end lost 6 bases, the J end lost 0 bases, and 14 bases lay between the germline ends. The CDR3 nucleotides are TGTGCCAGCAGGTCTTGGGAGGGACCTAACTATGGCTACACCTTC. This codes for CASRSWEGPNYGYTF.

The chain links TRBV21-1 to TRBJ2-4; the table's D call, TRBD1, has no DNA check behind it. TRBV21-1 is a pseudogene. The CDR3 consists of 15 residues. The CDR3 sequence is CASSRTGVAKNIQYF. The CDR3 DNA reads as TGTGCCAGCAGTAGGACAGGGGTTGCGAAAAACATTCAGTACTTC.

The CDR3 is CASSRDGNTIYF. CDR3 coding DNA: TGTGCCAGCAGCCGCGATGGAAACACCATATATTTT. V is TRBV7-9 and J is TRBJ1-3; the D is unclear. CDR1 and CDR2 from the germline V gene are SEHNR and FQNEAQ (reference sequence). The CDR3 is made up of 12 amino acids. Trimming stripped 5 bases from V and 3 bases from J, with 5 bases between.

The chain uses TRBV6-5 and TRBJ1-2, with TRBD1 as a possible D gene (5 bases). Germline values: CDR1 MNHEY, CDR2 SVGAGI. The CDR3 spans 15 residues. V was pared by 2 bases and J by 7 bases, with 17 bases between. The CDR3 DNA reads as TGTGCCAGCAGTTACCAACGGGGGTCGGCGGGTGGCTACACCTTC. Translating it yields CASSYQRGSAGGYTF.

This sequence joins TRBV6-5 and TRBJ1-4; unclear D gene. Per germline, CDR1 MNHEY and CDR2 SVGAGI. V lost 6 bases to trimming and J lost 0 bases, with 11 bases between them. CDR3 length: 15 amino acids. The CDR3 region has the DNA TGTGCCAGCAGCCCCCTCGGGGCAACTAATGAAAAACTGTTTTTT. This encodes CASSPLGATNEKLFF.

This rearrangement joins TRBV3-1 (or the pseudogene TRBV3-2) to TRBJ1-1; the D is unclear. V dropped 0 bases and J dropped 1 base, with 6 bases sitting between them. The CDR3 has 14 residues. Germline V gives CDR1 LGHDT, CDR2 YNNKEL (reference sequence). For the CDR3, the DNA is TGTGCCAGCAGCCAAGACTCCAGGAACACTGAAGCTTTCTTT. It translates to CASSQDSRNTEAFF.

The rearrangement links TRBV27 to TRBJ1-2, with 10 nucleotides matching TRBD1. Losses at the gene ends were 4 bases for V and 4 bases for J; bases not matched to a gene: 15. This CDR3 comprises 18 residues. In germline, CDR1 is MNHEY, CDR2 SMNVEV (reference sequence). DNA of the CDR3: TGTGCCAGCAGTTCCAACCGCAAAGACAGGGGGCTCAGCTATGGCTACACCTTC. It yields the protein CASSSNRKDRGLSYGYTF.

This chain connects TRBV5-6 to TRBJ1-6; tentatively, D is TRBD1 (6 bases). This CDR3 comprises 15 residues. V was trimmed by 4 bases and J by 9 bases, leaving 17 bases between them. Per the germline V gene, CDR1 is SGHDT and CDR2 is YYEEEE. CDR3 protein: CASSAEGGGRSPLHF. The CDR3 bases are TGTGCCAGCAGCGCTGAGGGGGGGGGCCGTTCACCCCTCCACTTT. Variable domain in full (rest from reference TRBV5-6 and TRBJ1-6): DAGVTQSPTHLIKTRGQQVTLRCSPKSGHDTVSWYQQALGQGPQFIFQYYEEEERQRGNFPDRFSGHQFPNYSSELNVNALLLGDSALYLCASSAEGGGRSPLHFGNGTRLTVT.

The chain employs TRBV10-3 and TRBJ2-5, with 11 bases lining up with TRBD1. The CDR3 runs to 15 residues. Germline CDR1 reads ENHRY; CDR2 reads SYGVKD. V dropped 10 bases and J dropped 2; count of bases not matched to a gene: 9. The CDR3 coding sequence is TGTGCCACGCGGACAGGGGGCGCGGGTCAAGAGACCCAGTACTTC. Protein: CATRTGGAGQETQYF.

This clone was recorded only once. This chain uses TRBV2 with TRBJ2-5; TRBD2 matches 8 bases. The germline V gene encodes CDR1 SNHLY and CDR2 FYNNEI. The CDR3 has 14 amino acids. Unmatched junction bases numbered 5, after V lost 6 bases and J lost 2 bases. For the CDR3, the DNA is TGTGCCAGCAGGAGACTAGCGTCACAAGAGACCCAGTACTTC. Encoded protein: CASRRLASQETQYF.

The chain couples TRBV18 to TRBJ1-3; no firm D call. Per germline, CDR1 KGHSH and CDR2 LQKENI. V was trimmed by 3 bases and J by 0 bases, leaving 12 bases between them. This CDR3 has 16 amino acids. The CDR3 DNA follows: TGTGCCAGCTCACCGCCGGGGTTCTCCTCTGGAAACACCATATATTTT. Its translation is CASSPPGFSSGNTIYF.

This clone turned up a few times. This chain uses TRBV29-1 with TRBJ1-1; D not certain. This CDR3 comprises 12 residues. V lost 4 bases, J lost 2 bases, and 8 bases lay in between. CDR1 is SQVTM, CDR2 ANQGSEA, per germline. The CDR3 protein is CSVAFINTEAFF. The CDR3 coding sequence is TGCAGCGTTGCTTTTATTAACACTGAAGCTTTCTTT.

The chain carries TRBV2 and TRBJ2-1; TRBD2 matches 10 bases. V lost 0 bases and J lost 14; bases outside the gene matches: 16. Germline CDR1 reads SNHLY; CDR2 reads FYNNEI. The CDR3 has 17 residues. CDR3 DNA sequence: TGTGCCAGCAGTGAAGCGGTAATAGCGGGGGGAATTGAGACGGAGTTCTTC. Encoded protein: CASSEAVIAGGIETEFF.

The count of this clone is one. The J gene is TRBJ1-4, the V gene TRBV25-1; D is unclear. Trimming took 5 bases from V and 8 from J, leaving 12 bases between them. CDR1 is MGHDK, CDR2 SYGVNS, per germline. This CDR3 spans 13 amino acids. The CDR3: CASSPMSGEKLFF. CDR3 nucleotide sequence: TGTGCCAGCAGTCCCATGTCCGGGGAAAAACTGTTTTTT.

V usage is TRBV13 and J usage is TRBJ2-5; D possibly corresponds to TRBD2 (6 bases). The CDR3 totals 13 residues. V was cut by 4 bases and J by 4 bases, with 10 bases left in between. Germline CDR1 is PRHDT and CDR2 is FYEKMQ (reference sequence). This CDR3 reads CASSWGLPETQYF. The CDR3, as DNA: TGTGCCAGCAGCTGGGGACTTCCAGAGACCCAGTACTTC.

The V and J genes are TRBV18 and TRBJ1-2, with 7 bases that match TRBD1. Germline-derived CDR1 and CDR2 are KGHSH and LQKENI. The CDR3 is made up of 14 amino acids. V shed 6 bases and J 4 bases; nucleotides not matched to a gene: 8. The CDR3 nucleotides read TGTGCCAGCTCGGCCGGGGACAGCCCCTATGGCTACACCTTC. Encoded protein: CASSAGDSPYGYTF.